This T cell receptor beta chain was obtained from a study of tumor and adjacent non-tumor tissue in lung cancer. Turning to the study itself: The cohort had around eleven adenocarcinoma, a couple of squamous cell and 1 small cell patients.

TCRbeta libraries were built with three rounds of nested PCR, modified from ARM-PCR. MiXCR was run by TCRdb on the multiplex PCR reads, yielding one entry per CDR3 protein. The sample shows 90,000 to 100,000 distinct CDR3 sequences, about 80% of them seen only once. Remarks on this clonotype: What it binds is not known. A read error may be the cause here, since a much bigger clone is one base away.

This sample's RNA came from whole unsorted tissue. More than 3 cm separated this lung sample from the edge of the tumor. Newly diagnosed lung cancer patients had thoracic surgery in China, August–late 2014, without prior chemotherapy. Study results and caveats: Normal lung showed higher cumulative top 100 clone frequency than tumor. Tumor tissue had significantly higher TCR diversity than normal lung.

The germline V gene has CDR1 ENHRY and CDR2 SYGVKD. CDR3 length equals 14 residues. Input material: distant non-tumor lung tissue. This receptor was taken from a man aged 55 to 69 with small cell lung cancer. The chain combines TRBV10-3 with TRBJ2-1, with 7 bases fitting TRBD1. CDR3 DNA: TGTGTCATCAGTCCATCGACAGGGCGCAATGAGCAGTTCTTC. It specifies CVISPSTGRNEQFF.